This TCR beta chain was identified in a study of cytomegalovirus exposure and HLA in healthy donors. This clone occurred many times. What it binds is unknown. Sequencing was performed with immunoSEQ multiplex PCR; in TCRdb, only in-frame clones are kept and a portion is missing. The data hold 200,000 to 250,000 clones, with approximately 88% observed a single time. The CDR3 spans 12 residues. Germline V CDR1 and CDR2: SGHAT, FQNNGV. Trimming cost V 4 bases and J 8 bases, with 9 bases left between them. Findings and caveats of the study: Reported results showed that the classifier diagnosed cytomegalovirus status with high specificity and sensitivity.

The donors were part of the validation cohort, which consisted of some 120 subjects and was separate from the first cohort of under 850 subjects. The V gene is TRBV11-2, the J gene TRBJ1-3, with TRBD1 as a possible D gene (5 bases). Sequencing was performed on PBMCs. This TCR derives from a woman aged 25 to 39 in good health and CMV-seropositive. The CDR3 spells CASSSQGDTIYF. CDR3 sequence (DNA): TGTGCCAGCAGCTCCCAGGGAGACACCATATATTTT.